This section outlines one TCR beta chain sequence together with its context. The target of this receptor is not known. It has no much larger one-base neighbor in the sample; base qualities were not kept. Library creation used the immunoSEQ multiplex PCR assay. The study's processing was this. To diagnose cytomegalovirus status from the catalog of TCR beta chain sequences, a statistical classification framework was built. As stored in TCRdb, this immuneACCESS dataset retains in-frame rearrangements with V and J assigned. A fraction of the clones does not appear; measured against another copy, unresolved V genes explain less than half of the discrepancy, and the remainder lacks a known reason. Clone size and the V and J calls come from that table; the DNA yielded D and trimming. The sample table records 150,000 to 200,000 clones; roughly 82% of these occur just once. The top ten constitute more than 1.2% of the sample.

Separate from the roughly 650-subject first cohort, the validation cohort of 120 subjects was the group to which the donors belonged. The CDR3 holds 14 amino acids from the cysteine to the phenylalanine. This entry keeps only the CDR3 DNA: 42 bases, framed from base 1. The V end loses 1 base and the J end loses 2 bases, and a stretch of 8 bases separates them. According to the germline V gene, CDR1 reads MGHRA and CDR2 reads YSYEKL. The data stem from a study of cytomegalovirus exposure and HLA in healthy donors (dated by TCRdb to about 2017). With regard to the full study: The 550 to 750 repertoires of the first cohort and the roughly 110 validation repertoires were produced on the same platform, according to a later analysis. The study aimed to test whether cataloging public T cell receptors could reveal signatures of past pathogen exposure. A separate validation cohort of over 95 different subjects was used in addition to the approximately 700-subject first cohort. To predict cytomegalovirus infection status, the study brought together high-throughput TCR immunosequencing, statistical association of individual TCRs with disease status, and machine learning.

Points the paper makes about the study in general: In vitro tests confirmed that a few of the cytomegalovirus-associated TCR beta chains recognize cytomegalovirus antigens. The authors suggested that the approach could potentially be extended to other disease states and immunological phenotypes. The classifier was reported to diagnose cytomegalovirus status with high specificity and sensitivity in both the original and validation cohorts. The validation cohort had no HLA typing available for a later analysis, so co-occurrence within that cohort was assessed over all 110 or so repertoires. The study gave a list of about 160 TCR beta chains associated with cytomegalovirus. Most TCR sequences were observed very rarely across donors, whereas some public TCRs were present in many individuals. Subsequent analysis determined that TCRs grouped into clusters in the first cohort also showed a tendency toward co-occurrence across the roughly 120 validation repertoires, and approximately 94% of cluster scores exceeded 0.

The V and J genes are TRBV4-1 and TRBJ1-2; the D segment could be TRBD1, given 6 matching bases. The clonotype comes from a woman between 18 and 30 years old in good health and CMV-seronegative. Input material: PBMCs. CDR3 region: CASSQATGNYGYTF. DNA sequence: TGCGCCAGCAGCCAAGCAACAGGGAACTATGGCTACACCTTC.